This note documents a single T cell receptor (beta chain) sequence. The repertoire was sequenced with immunoSEQ multiplex PCR; TCRdb's copy has only in-frame clones and lacks some. The sample gives under 1,900,000 clones, 97% to 99% of which show up once; 0.3% to 0.45% is in the top ten. The source of the sample is a study of shared clonotypes between healthy human individuals. V shed 3 bases and J shed 3 bases, with 12 bases lying between them. Germline V gene data show CDR1 as LNHDA and CDR2 as SQIVND (reference sequence). There are 14 residues in the CDR3. The V and J genes are TRBV19 and TRBJ2-7; possible D gene TRBD1, 5 bases. This receptor was identified in a man aged 25-40 years in good health. The sequenced sample consisted of naive CD4+ T cells sorted from blood. As for subset: CD45RA+ positively selected. The CDR3 DNA follows: TGTGCCAGTAGTATGCATCAGGGTAGCTACGAGCAGTACTTC. This sequence encodes CASSMHQGSYEQYF.